Each of the 26 T cell receptor beta chains below was sequenced from the same sample in a study of identical twins. MiXCR, applied by TCRdb to the 5' RACE reads, yields one record per CDR3 protein. The sample shows about 240,000 distinct CDR3 sequences, roughly 7.5% of them seen only once. A further study also used this sample, focusing on yellow fever vaccine responses in identical twins.

Sequenced: CD8+ T cells sorted from blood. Receptors originate from a woman aged 18-29 years in good health.

This clonotype was detected many times. This rearrangement joins TRBV5-1 to TRBJ2-3, with D possibly matching TRBD2 (6 bases). Between the trimmed V and J ends, which lost 4 bases and 4 bases, there was a span of 16 bases. Germline CDR1 is SGHRS and CDR2 is YFSETQ. This CDR3 contains 15 residues. CDR3 loop: CASSPEGSGSDTQYF. In nucleotides, the CDR3 is TGCGCCAGCAGCCCCGAGGGAAGCGGGTCAGATACGCAGTATTTT.

The table lists this clonotype with many counts. The chain is built from TRBV21-1 and TRBJ2-1; the table's D call TRBD2 went unverified against the DNA. TRBV21-1 is a pseudogene. The length of the CDR3 is 16 residues. CDR3 sequence (DNA): TGTGCCAGCACCACCGGACTAGCGGGGTGTTTAAGTGAGCAGTTCTTC. It translates to CASTTGLAGCLSEQFF.

This clonotype was seen only a few times. The chain is built from TRBV9 and TRBJ2-6; tentatively, D is TRBD1 (6 bases). Germline V gene lookup returns CDR1 SGDLS and CDR2 YYNGEE. Trimming took off 0 bases at V and 3 bases at J, with 10 bases between the two ends. The CDR3 loop spans 16 amino acids. DNA for the CDR3: TGTGCCAGCAGCGTAGAAGCAGGGGTTGGGGCCAACGTCCTGACTTTC. It codes for CASSVEAGVGANVLTF. The entire variable domain, with the rest obtained from reference TRBV9 and TRBJ2-6, is as follows: DSGVTQTPKHLITATGQRVTLRCSPRSGDLSVYWYQQSLDQGLQFLIQYYNGEERAKGNILERFSAQQFPDLHSELNLSSLELGDSALYFCASSVEAGVGANVLTFGAGSRLTVL.

This clonotype was picked up a small number of times. The chain is built from TRBV12-3 or TRBV12-4 and TRBJ2-7, with TRBD1 matching over 8 bases. The CDR3 is made up of 16 amino acids. J lost 4 bases, V lost 0 bases, and 8 bases had no gene match. CDR3 nucleotides: TGTGCCAGCAGTTTAGCGCTGGGACAGGAGGAATACGAGCAGTACTTC. Encoded protein: CASSLALGQEEYEQYF.

Ten or more counts support this clonotype. The chain has TRBV12-3 or TRBV12-4 and TRBJ1-1, with D possibly being TRBD1 (5 bases). V lost 5 bases to trimming and J lost 11 bases, with 15 bases between them. This CDR3 comprises 12 residues. The CDR3 loop is CASSPGTFDAFF. The CDR3 DNA is TGTGCCAGCAGTCCCGGGACGTTCGACGCTTTCTTT.

This clonotype was counted many times. The rearrangement uses TRBV27 and TRBJ1-2; possible D gene TRBD1, 5 bases. Germline CDR1 MNHEY, CDR2 SMNVEV (reference sequence). This CDR3 has 13 amino acids. V was cut by 0 bases and J by 6 bases, with 8 bases left in between. Written as DNA, the CDR3 is TGTGCCAGCAGTTTATCGCGGGGGAATGGCTACACCTTC. It specifies CASSLSRGNGYTF.

There are many counts of this clonotype. The CDR3 sequence is CASSLASGNLNEQFF. In nucleotides, the CDR3 is TGTGCCAGCAGCTTAGCTAGCGGGAATTTAAATGAGCAGTTCTTC. The genes are TRBV7-6 and TRBJ2-1; TRBD2 agrees at 8 bases. CDR3 size: 15 residues. Germline lookup yields CDR1 SGHVS and CDR2 FNYEAQ. V lost 0 bases and J lost 7; bases outside the gene matches: 5.

In this sample, this clonotype turned up many times. The chain uses TRBV11-2 and TRBJ1-6; D is ambiguous. Germline values: CDR1 SGHAT, CDR2 FQNNGV. V was trimmed by 4 bases and J by 12 bases, leaving 13 bases between them. This CDR3 has 13 amino acids. CDR3 sequence reads: CASSSAGGGPLHF. CDR3 coding DNA: TGTGCCAGCAGCTCCGCGGGTGGAGGACCCCTCCACTTT. Full variable domain (remainder filled in from reference TRBV11-2 and TRBJ1-6): EAGVAQSPRYKIIEKRQSVAFWCNPISGHATLYWYQQILGQGPKLLIQFQNNGVVDDSQLPKDRFSAERLKGVDSTLKIQPAKLEDSAVYLCASSSAGGGPLHFGNGTRLTVT.

CDR3 sequence: CASSPGQGKQFF. In nucleotides, the CDR3 is TGTGCCAGCAGTCCCGGACAGGGAAAGCAGTTCTTC. The rearrangement joins TRBV9 to TRBJ2-1; 8 bases align to TRBD1. This CDR3 is built from 12 residues. Germline CDR1 reads SGDLS; CDR2 reads YYNGEE. With V trimmed by 5 bases and J by 11 bases, 6 bases remained unmatched. Combining the CDR3 with reference TRBV9 and TRBJ2-1 gives the whole variable domain DSGVTQTPKHLITATGQRVTLRCSPRSGDLSVYWYQQSLDQGLQFLIQYYNGEERAKGNILERFSAQQFPDLHSELNLSSLELGDSALYFCASSPGQGKQFFGPGTRLTVL.

This clonotype was found many times. The chain is built from TRBV20-1 and TRBJ2-3; D gene unclear. Germline-derived CDR1 and CDR2 are DFQATT and SNEGSKA (reference sequence). There are 15 residues in the CDR3. V gave up 6 bases and J gave up 3 bases, with 19 bases separating them. This CDR3 reads CSAERPHRMTDTQYF. The DNA for the CDR3 is TGCAGTGCCGAACGGCCACACAGAATGACAGATACGCAGTATTTT.

There are many counts of this clonotype. This chain uses TRBV28 with TRBJ1-1, with TRBD1 as a possible D gene (6 bases). Germline V CDR1 and CDR2: MDHEN, SYDVKM. V was pared by 2 bases and J by 4 bases, with 11 bases between. The CDR3 runs 14 residues. This chain's CDR3 is CASSLAQGTTEAFF. DNA for the CDR3: TGTGCCAGCAGTTTAGCACAGGGTACCACTGAAGCTTTCTTT. The complete variable domain, with remaining parts taken from reference TRBV28 and TRBJ1-1, reads DVKVTQSSRYLVKRTGEKVFLECVQDMDHENMFWYRQDPGLGLRLIYFSYDVKMKEKGDIPEGYSVSREKKERFSLILESASTNQTSMYLCASSLAQGTTEAFFGQGTRLTVV.

This clonotype was seen many times. CDR3 protein: CASSVSSSYEQYF. The DNA of the CDR3 is TGTGCCAGCAGTGTGTCGAGCTCCTACGAGCAGTACTTC. The chain has TRBV7-9 and TRBJ2-7, with D unclear. The germline V and J ends were trimmed by 6 bases and 0 bases, with 9 bases remaining between them. Germline-derived CDR1 and CDR2 are SEHNR and FQNEAQ (reference sequence). CDR3 size: 13 residues.

In its sample, this clonotype was seen a few times. The chain has TRBV4-1 and TRBJ2-1; tentatively, D is TRBD2 (6 bases). In germline, CDR1 is MGHRA, CDR2 YSYEKL. Trimming took off 4 bases at V and 4 bases at J, with 11 bases between the two ends. The CDR3 length is 14 residues. CDR3 residues: CASSPGLYYNEQFF. The CDR3, as DNA: TGCGCCAGCAGCCCCGGACTATATTACAATGAGCAGTTCTTC.

This clonotype was seen only a few times. The rearrangement uses TRBV2 and TRBJ2-5; 9 nucleotides match TRBD1. Germline trimming cut 5 bases from V and 5 bases from J; bases unmatched to any gene: 6. CDR3 length: 14 residues. Germline lookup yields CDR1 SNHLY and CDR2 FYNNEI. DNA for the CDR3: TGTGCCAGCAGTTCAACAGGGGGCGCGGAGACCCAGTACTTC. Amino acid sequence: CASSSTGGAETQYF.

This clonotype was recorded at least ten times. The chain recombines TRBV12-3 or TRBV12-4 with TRBJ2-1, with no clear D. The CDR3 spans 14 residues. V was clipped by 6 bases and J by 2 bases, with 11 bases between them. This chain's CDR3 is CASRPTGAYNEQFF. Written as DNA, the CDR3 is TGTGCCAGCAGACCTACCGGAGCCTACAATGAGCAGTTCTTC.

CDR3 DNA: TGTGCCAGCAGCATTCCCTGGGAGTCAGTTAATGAAAAACTGTTTTTT. It yields the protein CASSIPWESVNEKLFF. The chain has TRBV5-8 and TRBJ1-4; D gene unclear. The germline V gene encodes CDR1 SGHTS and CDR2 YDEGEE. V was shortened by 4 bases and J by 4 bases, with 17 bases between the two germline ends. The CDR3 is 16 residues long.

This clonotype was counted at least ten times. The chain carries TRBV7-8 and TRBJ2-7, with TRBD2 matching over 9 bases. The CDR3 is made up of 15 amino acids. V lost 5 bases and J lost 0; bases outside the gene matches: 5. CDR1 SGHVS and CDR2 FQNEAQ come from the germline V gene. The CDR3 DNA reads as TGTGCCAGCAGCACCGGGACTAGCAGCTCCTACGAGCAGTACTTC. Its protein is CASSTGTSSSYEQYF.

This clonotype was seen only a few times. This rearrangement joins TRBV24-1 to TRBJ2-2; 8 bases are shared with TRBD2. Germline V gives CDR1 KGHDR, CDR2 SFDVKD. Trimming removed 5 bases from V and 4 bases from J; junction bases left unmatched: 8. The CDR3 extends over 16 amino acids. CDR3 sequence: CATSAQGLAGTGELFF. CDR3 in DNA: TGTGCCACCAGTGCCCAAGGGCTAGCGGGCACCGGGGAGCTGTTTTTT.

This clonotype was observed many times. The chain uses TRBV7-2 and TRBJ2-1, with a weak D call TRBD1 (5 bases). There are 16 residues in the CDR3. Germline V gene lookup returns CDR1 SGHTA and CDR2 FQGNSA. Trimming removed 1 base from V and 4 bases from J, with 14 bases in between. Here the CDR3 reads CASSLGGEYRYNEQFF. In DNA, the CDR3 is TGTGCCAGCAGCTTAGGGGGCGAGTACCGTTACAATGAGCAGTTCTTC.

V is TRBV6-1 and J is TRBJ2-7; D gene uncertain. CDR3 length: 12 amino acids. The V gene's germline CDR1 is MNHNS and CDR2 SASEGT. The V and J ends lost 6 bases and 4 bases respectively, with 10 bases between them. The CDR3 nucleotides are TGTGCCAGCAGCGCTTCAGATTACGAGCAGTACGTC. Encoded protein: CASSASDYEQYV.

The DNA for the CDR3 is TGTGCCAGCAGCCAAGATCCAGACTATGGCTACACCTTC. This gives the protein CASSQDPDYGYTF. The chain joins TRBV4-2 to TRBJ1-2; D unresolved. Deletions cut 0 bases from V and 3 bases from J, with 5 bases between. The CDR3 has 13 residues. Germline values: CDR1 LGHNA, CDR2 YNFKEQ.

This chain links TRBV10-3 with TRBJ2-3, with TRBD2 as a possible D gene (7 bases). V was pared by 7 bases and J by 3 bases, with 11 bases between. Per germline, CDR1 ENHRY and CDR2 SYGVKD. CDR3 size: 13 residues. The DNA for the CDR3 is TGTGCCATCAAGGGGGGGTTGACAGATACGCAGTATTTT. It yields the protein CAIKGGLTDTQYF.

V and J are TRBV7-8 and TRBJ1-5; D perhaps matches TRBD1 (6 bases). The CDR3 extends over 20 amino acids. Germline V lookup: CDR1 SGHVS, CDR2 FQNEAQ. Between the trimmed V and J ends, which lost 5 bases and 5 bases, there was a span of 31 bases. CDR3 DNA sequence: TGTGCCAGCAGCCCGCTCGCGCGGATAGGGGGGCAGAAGGTTGATCAGCCCCAGCATTTT. This codes for CASSPLARIGGQKVDQPQHF.

The rearrangement links TRBV6-5 to TRBJ1-1, with a tentative D call TRBD1 (5 bases). Per germline, CDR1 MNHEY and CDR2 SVGAGI. The CDR3 length is 16 residues. V gave up 4 bases and J gave up 0 bases, with 15 bases separating them. The CDR3 bases are TGTGCCAGCAGTTTAGATCGACTAGGGGTGAACACTGAAGCTTTCTTT. As protein: CASSLDRLGVNTEAFF.

In its sample, this clonotype was seen a few times. The chain couples TRBV29-1 to TRBJ2-7; 10 bases map to TRBD2. The CDR3 covers 15 residues. With 0 bases clipped from V and 3 bases from J, the junction kept 5 bases outside the gene matches. Germline V gives CDR1 SQVTM, CDR2 ANQGSEA. The CDR3 sequence is CSVEDGTSAYYEQYF. CDR3 DNA: TGCAGCGTTGAAGACGGGACTAGCGCCTACTACGAGCAGTACTTC.

This chain links TRBV7-8 with TRBJ2-3, with 8 positions matching TRBD2. The junction had 6 bases not matched to a gene; V was cut back by 2 bases and J by 5 bases. This CDR3 has 15 amino acids. From germline, CDR1 is SGHVS and CDR2 FQNEAQ. CDR3 residues: CASSLSSGMKDTQYF. DNA for the CDR3: TGTGCCAGCAGCTTAAGTAGCGGGATGAAAGATACGCAGTATTTT. Variable domain in full (rest from reference TRBV7-8 and TRBJ2-3): GAGVSQSPRYKVAKRGQDVALRCDPISGHVSLFWYQQALGQGPEFLTYFQNEAQLDKSGLPSDRFFAERPEGSVSTLKIQRTQQEDSAVYLCASSLSSGMKDTQYFGPGTRLTVL.